The 5 T cell receptor beta chains in this list originate from one sample, sequenced in a study of CD8+CD57+ T cells in acquired aplastic anemia. The template for TCR beta VDJ and CDR3 sequence profiling was genomic DNA. From the reads, TCRdb called clonotypes with MiXCR, one entry per CDR3 protein. In the table there are 200,000 to 250,000 distinct CDR3 sequences, 50% to 70% of which are singletons. Patients selected for sequencing had displayed CD8+CD57+ cell expansion by flow cytometry. Sequenced material: sorted CD4+, CD8+, or CD8+CD57+ T cells (not recorded which) from PBMCs. Receptor source: a human donor with aplastic anemia.

J is TRBJ1-4 and V is TRBV20-1, with D possibly being TRBD1 (5 bases). Germline CDR1 reads DFQATT; CDR2 reads SNEGSKA (reference sequence). The V and J ends lost 0 bases and 8 bases respectively, with 16 bases between them. The CDR3 spans 15 residues. This CDR3 reads CSARDLGGGGEKLFF. The CDR3 coding sequence is TGCAGTGCTAGAGATCTGGGGGGTGGTGGAGAAAAACTGTTTTTT.

The table lists this clonotype with a few counts. The V gene is TRBV9, the J gene TRBJ1-6; tentative D call: TRBD1 (5 bases). CDR1 is SGDLS and CDR2 is YYNGEE in the germline V gene. V lost 7 bases and J 7 bases, leaving 18 bases between the germline ends. The CDR3 extends over 15 amino acids. The DNA for the CDR3 is TGTGCCAGCGCTCCGGGGAGGGGCCTCAATTCACCCCTCCACTTT. Its translation is CASAPGRGLNSPLHF. Complete variable domain (other parts from reference TRBV9 and TRBJ1-6): DSGVTQTPKHLITATGQRVTLRCSPRSGDLSVYWYQQSLDQGLQFLIQYYNGEERAKGNILERFSAQQFPDLHSELNLSSLELGDSALYFCASAPGRGLNSPLHFGNGTRLTVT.

The rearrangement uses TRBV7-2 and TRBJ2-7; 13 positions match TRBD2. The CDR3 has 15 amino acids. Germline lookup yields CDR1 SGHTA and CDR2 FQGNSA. Germline trimming cut 5 bases from V and 4 bases from J; bases unmatched to any gene: 5. The CDR3 DNA follows: TGTGCCAGCAGCCAACTAGCGGGGGGGTATTACGAGCAGTACTTC. Amino acids: CASSQLAGGYYEQYF. The full variable domain, with the rest looked up from reference TRBV7-2 and TRBJ2-7, is GAGVSQSPSNKVTEKGKDVELRCDPISGHTALYWYRQSLGQGLEFLIYFQGNSAPDKSGLPSDRFSAERTGGSVSTLTIQRTQQEDSAVYLCASSQLAGGYYEQYFGPGTRLTVT.

The genes are TRBV7-2 and TRBJ1-5; possible D gene TRBD1, 5 bases. The ends were cut back, 3 bases at V and 2 bases at J, with 11 bases in the middle. Germline values: CDR1 SGHTA, CDR2 FQGNSA. This CDR3 spans 15 amino acids. In DNA form, the CDR3 reads TGTGCCAGCAGCTTGGTATGGGGGGGCAATCAGCCCCAGCATTTT. Protein product: CASSLVWGGNQPQHF.

To note about this clonotype: At one end, the junction sequence differs from germline, possibly due to a read error. The gene calls are TRBV7-3 and TRBJ2-5, with D perhaps matching TRBD1 (6 bases). The CDR3 covers 15 residues. CDR1 is SGHTA and CDR2 is FQGTGA in the germline V gene. The DNA of the CDR3 is TGTGCCAGCAGCCTAACCCCCGGACAGCAAGAGACCCAGTACTTC. Its translation: CASSLTPGQQETQYF. Full variable domain (remainder filled in from reference TRBV7-3 and TRBJ2-5): GAGVSQTPSNKVTEKGKYVELRCDPISGHTALYWYRQSLGQGPEFLIYFQGTGAADDSGLPNDRFFAVRPEGSVSTLKIQRTERGDSAVYLCASSLTPGQQETQYFGPGTRLLVL.